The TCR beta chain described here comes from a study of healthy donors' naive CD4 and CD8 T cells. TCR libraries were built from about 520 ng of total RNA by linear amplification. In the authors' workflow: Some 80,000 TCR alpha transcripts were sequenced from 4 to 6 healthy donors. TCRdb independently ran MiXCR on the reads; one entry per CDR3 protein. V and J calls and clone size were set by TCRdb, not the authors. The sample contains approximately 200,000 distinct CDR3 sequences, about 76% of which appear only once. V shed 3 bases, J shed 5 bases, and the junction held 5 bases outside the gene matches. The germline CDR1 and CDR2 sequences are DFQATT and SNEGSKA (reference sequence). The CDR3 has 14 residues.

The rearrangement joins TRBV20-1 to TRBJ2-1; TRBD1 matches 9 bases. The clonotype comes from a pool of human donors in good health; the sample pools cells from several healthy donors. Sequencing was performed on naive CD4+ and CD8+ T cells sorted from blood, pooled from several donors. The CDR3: CSASPGTGNNEQFF. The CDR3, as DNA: TGCAGTGCTAGCCCTGGGACAGGGAACAATGAGCAGTTCTTC.